These 5 T cell receptor beta chains were all obtained from the same sample, sequenced in a study of blood T cell repertoires in COVID-19. Data came from immunoSEQ multiplex PCR; TCRdb stores just in-frame clones and leaves some out. The sample comprises approximately 220,000 clones, more than 80% of which are singletons, and under 11% rests with the top ten. Sequenced: peripheral blood. These receptors were taken from a woman of 80 years or more with acute or convalescent COVID-19.

The chain couples TRBV10-3 to TRBJ2-7, with TRBD1 identical over 9 bases. This CDR3 is 14 amino acids long. Germline V gene data show CDR1 as ENHRY and CDR2 as SYGVKD. V lost 7 bases and J lost 6; bases outside the gene matches: 10. CDR3 in DNA: TGTGCCATCAAAATGACCGGGACAGGGAGCGAGCAGTACTTC. Protein product: CAIKMTGTGSEQYF.

This rearrangement joins TRBV7-2 to TRBJ1-4; the match to TRBD1 covers 9 bases. CDR3 length: 16 residues. Germline CDR1 SGHTA, CDR2 FQGNSA. J lost 6 bases, V lost 5 bases, and 10 bases had no gene match. The CDR3 sequence is CASSPATGTGYEKLFF. The CDR3 DNA reads as TGTGCCAGCAGCCCCGCTACCGGGACAGGGTATGAAAAACTGTTTTTT.

The J gene is TRBJ1-6, the V gene TRBV6-6, with D maybe TRBD1 (6 bases). The germline V and J ends were trimmed by 5 bases and 11 bases, with 13 bases remaining between them. Germline V lookup: CDR1 MNHNY, CDR2 SVGAGI (reference sequence). The CDR3 runs 13 residues. The chain's CDR3 is CASSPRDTTPLHF. The CDR3, as DNA: TGTGCCAGCAGTCCTCGGGACACCACACCCCTCCACTTT.

This clone turned up a few times. The gene calls are TRBV3-1 (or the pseudogene TRBV3-2) and TRBJ2-7; D perhaps matches TRBD2 (6 bases). Trimming took 1 base from V and 3 from J, leaving 16 bases between them. CDR3 length: 16 residues. Per the germline V gene, CDR1 is LGHDT and CDR2 is YNNKEL (reference sequence). The CDR3 nucleotides are TGTGCCAGCAGCCAAGGACCCGGGGGAATCGGCTACGAGCAGTACTTC. This encodes CASSQGPGGIGYEQYF.

The chain carries TRBV11-2 and TRBJ2-2; 9 nucleotides match TRBD1. CDR3 size: 14 residues. In germline, CDR1 is SGHAT, CDR2 FQNNGV. J lost 4 bases, V lost 6 bases, and 3 bases had no gene match. The CDR3 here is CASRQGAFTGELFF. The CDR3 DNA reads TGTGCCAGCAGACAGGGGGCTTTCACCGGGGAGCTGTTTTTT.